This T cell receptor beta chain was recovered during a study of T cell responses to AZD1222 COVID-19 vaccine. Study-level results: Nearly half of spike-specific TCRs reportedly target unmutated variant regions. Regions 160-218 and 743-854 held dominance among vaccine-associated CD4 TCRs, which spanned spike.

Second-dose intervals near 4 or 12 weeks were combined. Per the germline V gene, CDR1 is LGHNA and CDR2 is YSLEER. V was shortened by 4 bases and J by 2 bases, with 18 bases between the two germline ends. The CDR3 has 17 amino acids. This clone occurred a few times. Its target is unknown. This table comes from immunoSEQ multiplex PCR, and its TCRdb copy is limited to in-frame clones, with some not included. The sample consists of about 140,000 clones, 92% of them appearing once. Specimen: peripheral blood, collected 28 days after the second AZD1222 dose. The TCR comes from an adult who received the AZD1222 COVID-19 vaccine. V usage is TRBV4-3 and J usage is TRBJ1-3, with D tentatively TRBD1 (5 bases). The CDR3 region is CASSPTPAGAAGNTIYF. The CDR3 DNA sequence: TGCGCCAGCAGCCCTACCCCCGCCGGGGCGGCTGGAAACACCATATATTTT.